Listed below are T cell receptor beta chains from one sample, sequenced in a study of immune evolution from preneoplasia to lung adenocarcinoma. Some clones are missing from TCRdb's copy, which holds only in-frame ones; the method was immunoSEQ multiplex PCR. Counted here are 13,000 to 15,000 clones, more than 75% occurring once; the ten biggest clones make up around 3%. Sample: FFPE minimally invasive lung adenocarcinoma tissue. Receptor source: a person aged 55-80 years with lung adenocarcinoma. Each CDR3 is given with its conserved first and last residue. A D gene is named only where the DNA matches it firmly. Size values are once, few and many counts, or a class for expanded clones, and some rows have none.

TRBV7-9	NA	NA	TRBJ1-3	CASSLAGGTGNTIYF
TRBV30	NA	few	TRBJ1-2	CAWWTRPHGYTF
TRBV9	NA	few	TRBJ2-5	CASSFSTQETQYF
TRBV4-2	TRBD2	NA	TRBJ2-4	CASSLMDGSGGQNIQYF
TRBV2	NA	NA	TRBJ2-3	CASSRTTSSTDTQYF
TRBV10-3	TRBD1	NA	TRBJ1-2	CAIRDRGNYGYTF
TRBV15	NA	NA	TRBJ2-7	CATSRVPGHLYEQYF
TRBV10-2	TRBD1	NA	TRBJ2-2	CASSATGADTGELFF
TRBV7-2	TRBD2	NA	TRBJ2-5	CASSRRGGETQYF
TRBV18	TRBD2	NA	TRBJ2-5	CASSPSTSGETQYF
TRBV6-6	TRBD1	NA	TRBJ2-1	CASSQGQFRFF
TRBV28	NA	few	TRBJ1-5	CASVGDYSNQPQHF
TRBV30	TRBD1	NA	TRBJ2-7	CAWRTGAGEQYF
TRBV30	NA	once	TRBJ2-3	CAWSISAGNQADTQYF
TRBV2	TRBD2	NA	TRBJ2-5	CASKRLAAGKETQYF
TRBV15	TRBD1	NA	TRBJ2-1	CATSRDRGRPNEQFF
TRBV25-1	NA	NA	TRBJ2-7	CASSDERGSYEQYF
TRBV5-5	TRBD1	NA	TRBJ2-6	CASVTGISGANVLTF
TRBV14	TRBD2	NA	TRBJ2-1	CASSQSGRGNEQFF
TRBV7-8	NA	few	TRBJ2-5	CASSLGTQETQYF
TRBV7-9	NA	NA	TRBJ1-1	CASSLVLGNTEAFF
TRBV10-3	TRBD1	NA	TRBJ1-2	CAIRQTRNRDRNYGYTF
TRBV7-8	TRBD1	once	TRBJ1-1	CASSLVDRLINTEAFF
TRBV16	NA	NA	TRBJ2-7	CASSQFDRNYEQYF
TRBV27	TRBD1	NA	TRBJ2-3	CASSLVTGGTDTQYF
TRBV12-5	NA	once	TRBJ1-3	CASGFDGAGNTIYF
TRBV10-3	NA	NA	TRBJ2-2	CAISRGGKGGELFF
TRBV9	NA	NA	TRBJ2-7	CASSPQTIAYEQYF
TRBV19	NA	NA	TRBJ2-5	CASSRVQETQYF
TRBV27	NA	NA	TRBJ1-4	CASRSLQGANEKLFF
TRBV7-9	NA	NA	TRBJ2-2	CASSLSLGPGELFF
TRBV18	NA	NA	TRBJ2-7	CASTPSGYEQYF
TRBV5-4	TRBD2	few	TRBJ2-7	CASSPEMASGSHEQYF
TRBV7-9	NA	NA	TRBJ1-1	CASSYPTRMNTEAFF
TRBV9	NA	NA	TRBJ1-1	CASSVGPGNTEAFF
TRBV6-1	TRBD1	NA	TRBJ1-5	CASSGTGGNQPQHF
TRBV28	NA	NA	TRBJ2-6	CASKRRQTYSGANVLTF
TRBV2	NA	NA	TRBJ2-3	CASSVTDLITDTQYF
TRBV28	NA	once	TRBJ2-1	CASSSPDMSSYNEQFF
TRBV30	TRBD1	few	TRBJ1-6	CAWNLRQGSSPLHF
TRBV9	NA	few	TRBJ2-2	CASSALGGYTGELFF
TRBV15	NA	NA	TRBJ1-2	CATSQDYIYGYTF
TRBV4-2	TRBD1	few	TRBJ2-3	CASSQEGDSSRDTQYF
TRBV10-1	NA	NA	TRBJ1-4	CTWSNEKLFF
TRBV28	NA	NA	TRBJ1-1	CASSFHLVGRTNTEAFF
TRBV11-3	NA	NA	TRBJ1-1	CASSLTTGTEAFF
TRBV28	NA	NA	TRBJ1-2	CASSLGAGRYTF
TRBV5-1	NA	NA	TRBJ2-1	CASSLVLSSGFDHEQFF
TRBV7-8	NA	NA	TRBJ2-1	CASSLGWGDNEQFF
TRBV7-3	NA	NA	TRBJ2-2	CASSPGTSGELFF
TRBV2	NA	NA	TRBJ1-2	CASSDGYGYTF
TRBV30	NA	NA	TRBJ1-2	CAVPGRQGHGGYTF
TRBV7-2	TRBD2	NA	TRBJ2-2	CASRDTSGGADTGELFF
TRBV19	NA	NA	TRBJ2-7	CASSISSAYEQYF
TRBV27	NA	NA	TRBJ1-1	CASSFRGVENTEAFF
TRBV18	NA	NA	TRBJ2-3	CASSPRGGFTDTQYF
TRBV30	NA	NA	TRBJ1-2	CAWSASYGYTF